This TCR beta chain was sequenced during a study of cytomegalovirus exposure and HLA in healthy donors. Study findings and constraints: Trimming of TCR beta V- and J-genes showed a link, identified in a later analysis, to a missense DCLRE1C variant. From TCR beta sequences, most subjects' HLA-A and HLA-B alleles were reportedly predicted accurately.

This clone turned up a few times. Its specificity is unknown. PCR employed 60 Vbeta and 13 Jbeta primers. Some clones are missing from TCRdb's copy, which holds only in-frame ones; the method was immunoSEQ multiplex PCR. The data contain roughly 89,000 clones, roughly four fifths of them singletons. The germline V gene encodes CDR1 SGHAT and CDR2 FQNNGV. This CDR3 is built from 13 residues. V was trimmed by 2 bases and J by 2 bases, leaving 7 bases between them. The J gene is TRBJ2-7, the V gene TRBV11-2, with D unresolved. The receptor was derived from a woman younger than 45 in good health and CMV-seronegative. The sample comprised PBMCs. Here the CDR3 DNA reads TGTGCCAGCAGCTTACACTCCACCTACGAGCAGTACTTC. It codes for CASSLHSTYEQYF.